Below are 4 T cell receptor beta chains sequenced from a single sample in a study of regulatory T cells in long-lasting Graves disease. As to time point: newly diagnosed GD, antithyroid drugs for less than 3 months. Isolated PBMC RNA provided the starting material for the TCR library. Construction of the TCR beta libraries employed iRepertoire HTBI primers in conjunction with Arm-PCR of CDR3 regions. TCRdb re-called the multiplex PCR reads through MiXCR, storing one row per CDR3 protein. The table records about 360,000 distinct CDR3 sequences, around 16% of them present only once. Separately, the same data were catalogued under a study of T cells in Graves' hyperthyroidism and ophthalmopathy.

This sample comprised peripheral blood mononuclear cells (PBMCs), obtained at new diagnosis, from a patient treated with antithyroid drugs. The receptors were gathered from a woman aged 18-29 years with Graves disease.

The chain employs TRBV4-1 and TRBJ2-2; D unresolved. The CDR3 runs 15 residues. Deletions cut 1 base from V and 7 bases from J, with 13 bases between. In germline, CDR1 is MGHRA, CDR2 YSYEKL. CDR3 region: CASSQVSAVGGELFF. The CDR3 DNA sequence: TGCGCCAGCAGCCAAGTATCAGCCGTCGGCGGGGAGCTGTTTTTT.

This clonotype has a count of ten or more. The chain carries TRBV7-9 and TRBJ2-1, with 7 bases fitting TRBD1. J was trimmed by 7 bases and V by 5 bases; bases with no gene match: 11. Germline lookup yields CDR1 SEHNR and CDR2 FQNEAQ (reference sequence). There are 15 residues in the CDR3. CDR3 protein: CASSQLTGLINEQFF. CDR3 DNA: TGTGCCAGCAGCCAATTGACAGGGTTGATAAATGAGCAGTTCTTC.

Only a few counts were recorded for this clonotype. V gene TRBV5-5 combines with J gene TRBJ2-3; D possibly corresponds to TRBD1 (6 bases). Germline loops: CDR1 SGHKS, CDR2 YYEKEE (reference sequence). The length of the CDR3 is 15 residues. Trimming shortened V by 3 bases and J by 0 bases, and 11 bases separated the two germline ends. CDR3 coding DNA: TGTGCCAGCAGCTACAGGACAGATAGCACAGATACGCAGTATTTT. This translates into CASSYRTDSTDTQYF.

A remark on this clonotype: A much larger clone differs from this one at a single base, so this may be a read error. This chain connects TRBV11-2 to TRBJ1-5; D not resolved. The germline gives CDR1 SGHAT, CDR2 FQNNGV. This CDR3 region has 14 residues. In DNA form, the CDR3 reads TGTGCCAGCAGCTTAGAGGGGTTCGGGCAGCCCCGGCATTTT. Its translation: CASSLEGFGQPRHF.